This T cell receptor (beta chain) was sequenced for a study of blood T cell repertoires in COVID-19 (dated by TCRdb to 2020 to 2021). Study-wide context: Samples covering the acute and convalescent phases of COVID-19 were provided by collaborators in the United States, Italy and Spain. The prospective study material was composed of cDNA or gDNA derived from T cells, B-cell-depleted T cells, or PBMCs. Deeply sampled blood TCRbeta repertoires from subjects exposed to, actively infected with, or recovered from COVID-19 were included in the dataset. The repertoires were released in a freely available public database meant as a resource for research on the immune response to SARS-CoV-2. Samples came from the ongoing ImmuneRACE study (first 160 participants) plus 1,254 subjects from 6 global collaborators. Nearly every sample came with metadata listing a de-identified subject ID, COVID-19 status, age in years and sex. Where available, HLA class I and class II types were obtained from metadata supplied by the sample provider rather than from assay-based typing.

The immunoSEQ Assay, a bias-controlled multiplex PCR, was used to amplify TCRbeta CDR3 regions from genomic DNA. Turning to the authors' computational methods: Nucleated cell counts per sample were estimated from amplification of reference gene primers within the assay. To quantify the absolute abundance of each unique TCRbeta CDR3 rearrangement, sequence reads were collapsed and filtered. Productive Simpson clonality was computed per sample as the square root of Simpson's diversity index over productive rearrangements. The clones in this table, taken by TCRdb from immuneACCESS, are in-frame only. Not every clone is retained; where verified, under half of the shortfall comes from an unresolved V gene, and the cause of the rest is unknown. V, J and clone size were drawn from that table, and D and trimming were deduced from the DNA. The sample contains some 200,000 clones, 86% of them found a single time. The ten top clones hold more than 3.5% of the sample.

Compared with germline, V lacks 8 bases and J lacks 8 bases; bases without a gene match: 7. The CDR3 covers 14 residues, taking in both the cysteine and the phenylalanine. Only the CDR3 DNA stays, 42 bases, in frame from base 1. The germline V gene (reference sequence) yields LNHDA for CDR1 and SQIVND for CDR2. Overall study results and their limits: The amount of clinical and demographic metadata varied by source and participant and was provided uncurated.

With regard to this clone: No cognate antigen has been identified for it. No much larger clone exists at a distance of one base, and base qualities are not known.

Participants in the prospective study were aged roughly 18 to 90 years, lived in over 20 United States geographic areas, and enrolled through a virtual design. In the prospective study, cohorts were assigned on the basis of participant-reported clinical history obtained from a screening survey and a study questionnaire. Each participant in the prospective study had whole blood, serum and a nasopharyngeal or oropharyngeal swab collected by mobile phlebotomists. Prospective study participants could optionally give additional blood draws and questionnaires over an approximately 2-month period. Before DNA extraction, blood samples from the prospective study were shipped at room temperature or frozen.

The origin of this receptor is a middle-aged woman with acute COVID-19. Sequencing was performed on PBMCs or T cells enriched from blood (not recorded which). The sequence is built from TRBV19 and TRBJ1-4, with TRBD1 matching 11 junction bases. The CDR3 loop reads CASADRGLGEKLFF. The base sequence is TGTGCCAGTGCGGACAGGGGGCTGGGAGAAAAACTGTTTTTT.